A selection of T cell receptor beta chains follows, all from one sample in a study of T cell responses to AZD1222 COVID-19 vaccine. This table comes from immunoSEQ multiplex PCR, and its TCRdb copy is limited to in-frame clones, with some not included. The sample has 150,000 to 200,000 clones; roughly 90% are singletons. Sequenced material: peripheral blood, taken on day 0 of AZD1222 vaccination. These TCRs come from an adult in good health. Both conserved end residues are part of each CDR3. The D gene is left open where the match is weak.

J	V	D	CDR3
TRBJ2-7	TRBV5-1	TRBD1	CASSYSGQGAGEQYF
TRBJ2-1	TRBV11-3	TRBD2	CASSLAGGGYNEQFF
TRBJ1-1	TRBV7-2	.	CASSLGFQGLTATEAFF
TRBJ2-5	TRBV27	.	CASSLSTGKETQYF
TRBJ1-1	TRBV18	TRBD1	CASSPTGTGNTEAFF
TRBJ1-2	TRBV10-1	.	CASSGHRQINYGYTF
TRBJ2-1	TRBV5-1	TRBD2	CASTPPGTSREQFF
TRBJ1-2	TRBV5-6	TRBD1	CASSETGGGYGYTF
TRBJ1-6	TRBV3-1/TRBV3-2	.	CASSQLVGGRSPLHF
TRBJ2-2	TRBV10-1	.	CASSESRTGELFF
TRBJ2-7	TRBV27	.	CASRGGHRNSYEQYF
TRBJ1-5	TRBV19	.	CASSIFSGNQPQHF
TRBJ2-2	TRBV19	TRBD2	CASSIDLPSGEYTGELFF
TRBJ2-7	TRBV3-1/TRBV3-2	TRBD2	CASSQGTAGAYEQYF
TRBJ2-7	TRBV11-2	.	CASSSPGTPIRDYEQYF
TRBJ2-7	TRBV7-9	.	CASSSLDANYEQYF
TRBJ1-5	TRBV28	.	CASSFHGAPQPQHF
TRBJ2-7	TRBV5-5	.	CASSLVAGASYEQYF
TRBJ1-2	TRBV6-5	.	CASSYSSLIPNYGYTF
TRBJ1-3	TRBV10-2	.	CASRGISGNTIYF
TRBJ1-2	TRBV4-3	TRBD1	CASSPWDRGHGYTF
TRBJ1-6	TRBV9	.	CASSVEPRTDNSPLHF
TRBJ2-1	TRBV5-6	.	CASSLPGPYNEQFF
TRBJ2-5	TRBV7-9	TRBD2	CASSLGSGGQETQYF
TRBJ1-1	TRBV5-3	.	CARSLAFEGFLYTEAFF
TRBJ1-2	TRBV20-1	.	CSASTNYGYTF
TRBJ2-1	TRBV19	TRBD2	CASSIDRRTSGRGEQFF
TRBJ1-6	TRBV5-1	TRBD1	CASSPGTGRRNSPLHF
TRBJ1-3	TRBV11-2	.	CASSPSRSTGNTIYF
TRBJ2-2	TRBV4-1	TRBD1	CASSQGTGDTGELFF
TRBJ1-5	TRBV12-5	TRBD1	CASERTGSLNQPQHF
TRBJ2-7	TRBV7-8	TRBD2	CASSLGTSGRDEQYF
TRBJ1-1	TRBV15	TRBD1	CATTRGANTEAFF
TRBJ1-1	TRBV2	.	CASSLSLNTEAFF
TRBJ1-5	TRBV30	.	CAWGAGYNQPQHF
TRBJ1-6	TRBV5-8	.	CASSLATTRPLHF
TRBJ2-1	TRBV12-3/TRBV12-4	.	CASSSAPGEQFF
TRBJ2-5	TRBV11-3	TRBD2	CASSLETSGSLETQYF
TRBJ1-2	TRBV6-5	.	CATRKDTIYGYTF
TRBJ2-7	TRBV4-1	.	CASSLPGAYEQYF
TRBJ2-1	TRBV7-2	.	CASSLYGGGGSSYNEQFF
TRBJ2-5	TRBV6-2/TRBV6-3	.	CASSPGERETQYF
TRBJ1-1	TRBV5-8	TRBD1	CASSLERRGANTEAFF
TRBJ1-1	TRBV19	.	CATVLGTEAFF
TRBJ2-2	TRBV11-3	TRBD1	CASSSRTGVGELFF
TRBJ1-1	TRBV27	.	CASSLNTNTEAFF
TRBJ2-5	TRBV14	.	CASSHLAQGSKTQYF
TRBJ1-2	TRBV11-2	.	CASSPGTPRGGNYGYTF
TRBJ2-7	TRBV28	TRBD2	CASTPHGTKNSYEQYF
TRBJ2-2	TRBV6-5	.	CASMGTPLNTGELFF